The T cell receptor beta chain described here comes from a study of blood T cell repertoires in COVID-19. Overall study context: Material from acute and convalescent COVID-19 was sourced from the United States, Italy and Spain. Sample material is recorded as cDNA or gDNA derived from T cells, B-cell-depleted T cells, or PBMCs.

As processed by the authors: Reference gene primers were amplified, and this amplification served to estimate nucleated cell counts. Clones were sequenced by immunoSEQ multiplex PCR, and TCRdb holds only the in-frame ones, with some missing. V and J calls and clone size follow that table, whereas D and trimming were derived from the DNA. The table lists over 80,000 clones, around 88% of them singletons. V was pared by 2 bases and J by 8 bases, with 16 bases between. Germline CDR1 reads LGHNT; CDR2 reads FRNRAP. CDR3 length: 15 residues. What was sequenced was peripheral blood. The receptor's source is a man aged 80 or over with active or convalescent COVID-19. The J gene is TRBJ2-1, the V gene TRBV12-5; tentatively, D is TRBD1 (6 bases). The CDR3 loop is CASGLFTGIRDEQFF. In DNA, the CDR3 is TGTGCTAGTGGTTTGTTCACAGGGATCCGCGATGAGCAGTTCTTC.